The rows below give T cell receptor beta chains drawn from one sample of a study of T cells in localized non-small cell lung cancer. Some clones are missing from TCRdb's copy, which holds only in-frame ones; the method was immunoSEQ multiplex PCR. The data show approximately 2,800 clones, with about a fifth seen just once and 20% to 30% held by the top ten. The specimen comprised lung tumor tissue, sampled before any cancer treatment. The origin of the receptors is an older male donor with stage II squamous cell lung carcinoma. CDR3s include the opening cysteine and the closing phenylalanine or tryptophan. The order of the fields is J gene, V gene, clone size, D gene, CDR3 protein, CDR3 DNA. The D gene is left open where the match is weak. Size is omitted from some rows. Given values are once, few, many or a class for expanded clones.

>TRBJ2-1|TRBV30|few|TRBD2
CAWSALGRGDNEQFF
TGTGCCTGGAGTGCCCTGGGGCGGGGGGACAATGAGCAGTTCTTC
>TRBJ1-5|TRBV30|.|.
CAWSGGRDQPQHF
TGTGCCTGGAGTGGGGGGCGCGATCAGCCCCAGCATTTT
>TRBJ2-6|TRBV30|.|.
CACDPLAYTSGANVLTF
TGTGCCTGTGACCCCTTAGCGTATACCTCTGGGGCCAACGTCCTGACTTTC
>TRBJ2-2|TRBV11-3|.|.
CASSFGLANTGELFF
TGTGCCAGCAGCTTCGGGCTAGCGAACACCGGGGAGCTGTTTTTT
>TRBJ1-4|TRBV11-3|medium-sized|.
CASSPGWNTNEKLFF
TGTGCCAGCAGCCCGGGGTGGAACACTAATGAAAAACTGTTTTTT
>TRBJ2-6|TRBV23-1|.|.
CASSQLRRVGDLISGANVLTF
TGCGCCAGCAGTCAATTAAGGAGGGTGGGGGATTTAATCTCTGGGGCCAACGTCCTGACTTTC
>TRBJ1-5|TRBV11-3|few|TRBD1
CASSLNRGEGQPQHF
TGTGCCAGCAGCTTAAACAGGGGGGAGGGTCAGCCCCAGCATTTT
>TRBJ2-1|TRBV19|.|TRBD2
CASKKREGFQNEQFF
TGTGCCAGTAAAAAGCGGGAGGGTTTTCAAAATGAGCAGTTCTTC
>TRBJ2-1|TRBV19|.|TRBD2
CASTGLAAQNGYNEQFF
TGTGCCAGTACCGGACTAGCGGCTCAGAATGGGTACAATGAGCAGTTCTTC
>TRBJ2-2|TRBV29-1|.|.
CSVEEGALAGELFF
TGCAGCGTTGAAGAGGGGGCGCTTGCCGGGGAGCTGTTTTTT
>TRBJ1-1|TRBV23-1|few|.
CASSPIVNTEAFF
TGCGCCAGCAGCCCGATAGTGAACACTGAAGCTTTCTTT
>TRBJ2-3|TRBV11-3|few|TRBD1
CASSTHRGTDTQYF
TGTGCCAGCAGCACGCACAGGGGAACAGATACGCAGTATTTT
>TRBJ1-4|TRBV5-1|.|TRBD1
CASTPRDRVGEKLFF
TGCGCCAGCACCCCCCGGGACAGGGTGGGGGAAAAACTGTTTTTT
>TRBJ1-1|TRBV9|many|.
CASSLVSIEAFF
TGTGCCAGCAGCTTAGTCTCCATTGAAGCTTTCTTT
>TRBJ2-5|TRBV9|few|.
CASSVGTDKGRTQYF
TGTGCCAGCAGCGTAGGCACTGACAAGGGTCGGACCCAGTACTTC